This T cell receptor beta chain was profiled in a study of blood T cell repertoires in COVID-19. Trimming pared 1 base from V and 7 bases from J, leaving 11 bases between. The length of the CDR3 is 12 residues. Germline values: CDR1 GTSNPN, CDR2 SVGIG (reference sequence). Repertoires were generated with immunoSEQ multiplex PCR, while TCRdb's copy carries only in-frame clones and drops some. Of some 65,000 clones listed, less than 90% are singletons. Material for sequencing was peripheral blood. The gene calls are TRBV30 and TRBJ2-7; tentatively, D is TRBD1 (6 bases). This TCR came from an elderly man with acute or convalescent COVID-19. In DNA, the CDR3 is TGTGCCTGGAGTGCTACAGGGAGTGAGCAGTACTTC. Translated, it gives CAWSATGSEQYF.